These T cell receptor beta chains were read from a single sample in a study of T cells in Graves' hyperthyroidism and ophthalmopathy. TCRdb reprocessed the multiplex PCR reads via MiXCR and lists one record per CDR3 protein. Counted here are 410,000 or so distinct CDR3 sequences, roughly 15% occurring once; the ten biggest clones make up over 10%. Sequenced sample: blood. Receptor source: a man aged 18 to 35 with Graves' ophthalmopathy. Each CDR3 is given with its conserved first and last residue. The D gene is left open where the match is weak. Where a row states a size, it is once, few, many or the class of an expanded clone; other rows omit it.

NA	14	TRBJ1-2	TRBV19	NA	TGTGCCAGTAGTCGGCGGAACCTTAACTATGGCTACACCTTC	CASSRRNLNYGYTF
TRBD2	13	TRBJ2-1	TRBV20-1	many	TGCAGTGCTAGAGAGCGGGAGTACAATGAGCAGTTCTTC	CSAREREYNEQFF
TRBD2	17	TRBJ2-3	TRBV9	NA	TGTGCCAGCAGCGTAGGGTTTGGGCTAGCGGCCACAGATACGCAGTATTTT	CASSVGFGLAATDTQYF
TRBD2	13	TRBJ2-3	TRBV27	many	TGTGCCAGCAAGAGCGGGGGGGCAGATACGCAGTATTTT	CASKSGGADTQYF
NA	13	TRBJ2-2	TRBV6-1	few	TGTGCCAGCAAGGGGGGGAACACCGGGGAGCTGTTTTTT	CASKGGNTGELFF
NA	13	TRBJ2-7	TRBV10-3	many	TGTGCCATCAGTGGGGACTTGACCTACGAGCAGTACTTC	CAISGDLTYEQYF
TRBD1	16	TRBJ1-5	TRBV3-1	many	TGTGCCAGCAGCCAAGCAAACAGGGGGCTAGATCAGCCCCAGCATTTT	CASSQANRGLDQPQHF
NA	15	TRBJ1-1	TRBV7-8	many	TGTGCCAGCAGCTTAGCGGAGGGTACCTACACTGAAGCTTTCTTT	CASSLAEGTYTEAFF
NA	13	TRBJ1-1	TRBV24-1	few	TGTGCCACCAGTGATTTTGAGCGGAATGAAGCTTTCTTT	CATSDFERNEAFF
TRBD2	14	TRBJ2-2	TRBV20-1	many	TGCAGTGCGCTAGCGGGGAAGAACACCGGGGAGCTGTTTTTT	CSALAGKNTGELFF